The clone carrying this TCR beta chain was seen at least ten times. Its antigen is still unknown. The record originates from a study of read filtering for tumor transcriptome and immune sequencing. Study-level background: Revised staging placed roughly 8 patients in R-ISS I, some 17 in II, 7 in III. Points from the study as a whole: Approximately 82% of IR-seq clonotypes had a single read, yet these held roughly 3.3% of reads. Dropping single-read clonotypes raised IR-seq and RNA-seq shared-clonotype correlation. Sorted CD138-negative bone marrow cells were not purified T cells.

This library used around 400 ng RNA and molecular barcoded adaptors spanning alpha/delta and beta/gamma chains. Each CDR3 protein is one row after TCRdb ran MiXCR on the reads. The data contain 20,000 to 25,000 distinct CDR3 sequences, about an eighth of them singletons. Trimming at V came to 5 bases and at J to 4 bases, leaving 5 bases not matched to a gene. Germline V CDR1 and CDR2: MDHEN, SYDVKM. This CDR3 contains 15 residues. Sequenced: a population of CD138-negative cells sorted from bone marrow. The origin of this receptor is a donor at least 40 years old with multiple myeloma. The chain uses TRBV28 and TRBJ2-7; 13 bases match TRBD2. The DNA of the CDR3 is TGTGCCAGCAGTCCCGTACTAGCGGGAGGGTACGAGCAGTACTTC. It codes for CASSPVLAGGYEQYF.